Following are 21 T cell receptor beta chains from one sample sequenced in a study of blood T cell repertoires in COVID-19. The assay was immunoSEQ multiplex PCR, and TCRdb's table has in-frame clones only and misses some. This sample has roughly 240,000 clones, with 65% to 90% found just once. Sequenced: PBMCs or T cells enriched from blood (not recorded which). Source of these receptors: a woman between 45 and 60 years old with acute COVID-19.

The chain has TRBV9 and TRBJ2-2; 7 bases agree with TRBD1. The CDR3 is 16 amino acids. J gave up 1 base and V 1 base, and 4 bases lay outside the gene matches. Germline values: CDR1 SGDLS, CDR2 YYNGEE. The chain's CDR3 is CASSVRGQWNTGELFF. CDR3 in DNA: TGTGCCAGCAGCGTACGGGGACAGTGGAACACCGGGGAGCTGTTTTTT.

The chain is built from TRBV7-2 and TRBJ2-1; TRBD1 agrees at 10 bases. V lost 4 bases to trimming and J lost 14 bases; unmatched junction nucleotides: 5. This CDR3 region has 12 residues. From germline, CDR1 is SGHTA and CDR2 FQGNSA. The CDR3 reads CASSSLGTGEFF. CDR3 bases: TGTGCCAGCAGCTCCCTCGGGACAGGGGAGTTCTTC.

The chain is built from TRBV30 and TRBJ1-5; 7 nucleotides align to TRBD1. Trimming removed 2 bases from V and 3 bases from J; junction bases left unmatched: 7. CDR3 length: 15 residues. Germline CDR1 reads GTSNPN; CDR2 reads SVGIG (reference sequence). The chain's CDR3 is CAWSRDRGFNQPQHF. For the CDR3, the DNA is TGTGCCTGGAGTCGGGACAGAGGCTTCAATCAGCCCCAGCATTTT.

The rearrangement uses TRBV6-5 and TRBJ1-5; D ambiguous. CDR3 length: 15 residues. V was cut by 1 base and J by 7 bases, with 14 bases left in between. The V gene's germline CDR1 is MNHEY and CDR2 SVGAGI. The CDR3 loop is CASSYYNAPEQPQHF. For the CDR3, the DNA is TGTGCCAGCAGTTACTATAATGCGCCCGAACAGCCCCAGCATTTT.

The chain couples TRBV10-2 to TRBJ1-6, with 10 bases that match TRBD1. The V gene end was trimmed by 2 bases and the J gene end by 6 bases; junction bases not matched to a gene: 4. This CDR3 is 16 amino acids long. Germline CDR1 WSHSY, CDR2 SAAADI. The CDR3 DNA reads TGCGCCAGCAGTGAGACCGGGACAGGGGTTAATTCACCCCTCCACTTT. It yields the protein CASSETGTGVNSPLHF.

As for this clone: The germline gene is not matched at one end of the junction; a read error may be the cause. The gene calls are TRBV11-2 and TRBJ1-1; 7 nucleotides line up with TRBD1. Per germline, CDR1 SGHAT and CDR2 FQNNGV. This CDR3 comprises 14 residues. In nucleotides, the CDR3 is TGTGCCAGCAGCCTCTCCAGGGGGAACGCTGAAGCTTTCTTT. Translated, it gives CASSLSRGNAEAFF.

The gene calls are TRBV19 and TRBJ1-1; a weak D match, TRBD1 (5 bases). In germline, CDR1 is LNHDA, CDR2 SQIVND (reference sequence). V dropped 4 bases and J dropped 4 bases, with 13 bases sitting between them. This CDR3 is built from 14 residues. Here the CDR3 reads CASSTREGSTEAFF. As DNA, the CDR3 is TGTGCCAGTAGTACCCGGGAGGGGAGCACTGAAGCTTTCTTT. The full variable domain, rest sourced from reference TRBV19 and TRBJ1-1, is DGGITQSPKYLFRKEGQNVTLSCEQNLNHDAMYWYRQDPGQGLRLIYYSQIVNDFQKGDIAEGYSVSREKKESFPLTVTSAQKNPTAFYLCASSTREGSTEAFFGQGTRLTVV.

This clone was picked up a small number of times. This chain links TRBV7-2 with TRBJ1-1, with D hard to call. V was cut by 5 bases and J by 4 bases, with 20 bases left in between. Germline CDR1 reads SGHTA; CDR2 reads FQGNSA. The CDR3 length is 16 residues. CDR3 sequence (DNA): TGTGCCAGCAGCCGGGGTGCTGCGGGGTCTAGCACTGAAGCTTTCTTT. Translating gives CASSRGAAGSSTEAFF.

The sample holds one count of this clone. The chain is built from TRBV7-9 and TRBJ2-7, with no clear D. Germline CDR1 reads SEHNR; CDR2 reads FQNEAQ (reference sequence). V was cut by 2 bases and J by 6 bases, with 11 bases left in between. This CDR3 comprises 13 residues. CDR3 loop: CASSLTTATEQYF. CDR3 DNA: TGTGCCAGCAGCTTAACCACTGCTACCGAGCAGTACTTC.

V usage is TRBV5-1 and J usage is TRBJ1-3; 8 bases line up with TRBD1. Germline values: CDR1 SGHRS, CDR2 YFSETQ. Trimming at V came to 3 bases and at J to 0 bases, leaving 5 bases not matched to a gene. The CDR3 is made up of 16 amino acids. The CDR3 DNA follows: TGCGCCAGCAGCTCAGGACAGGGCCTCTCTGGAAACACCATATATTTT. It codes for CASSSGQGLSGNTIYF.

This chain uses TRBV10-3 with TRBJ2-5; D possibly corresponds to TRBD2 (7 bases). Per the germline V gene, CDR1 is ENHRY and CDR2 is SYGVKD. This CDR3 has 15 residues. The germline V and J ends were trimmed by 3 bases and 5 bases, with 16 bases remaining between them. As DNA, the CDR3 is TGTGCCATCAGTGACTCCCGGGGGGCGCGGGAGACCCAGTACTTC. It encodes CAISDSRGARETQYF.

This clone appeared a single time. The chain links TRBV19 to TRBJ1-2, with 8 bases fitting TRBD1. From germline, CDR1 is LNHDA and CDR2 SQIVND (reference sequence). The CDR3 contains 14 residues. V lost 5 bases to trimming and J lost 3 bases; unmatched junction nucleotides: 5. The CDR3 spells CASSEQGGDYGYTF. For the CDR3, the DNA is TGTGCCAGTAGTGAACAGGGGGGTGACTATGGCTACACCTTC.

The gene calls are TRBV18 and TRBJ2-3, with 8 bases fitting TRBD1. Germline assignment: CDR1 KGHSH and CDR2 LQKENI. V shed 4 bases, J shed 8 bases, and the junction held 14 bases outside the gene matches. The CDR3 runs 16 residues. The CDR3 nucleotides are TGTGCCAGCTCACTTCATAGGACAGGGAATTGGGGTACGCAGTATTTT. Translated: CASSLHRTGNWGTQYF.

V usage is TRBV27 and J usage is TRBJ1-1, with D tentatively TRBD1 (5 bases). The length of the CDR3 is 14 residues. Germline V gene lookup returns CDR1 MNHEY and CDR2 SMNVEV (reference sequence). The V end lost 6 bases, the J end lost 1 base, and 12 bases lay between the germline ends. CDR3 DNA sequence: TGTGCCAGCAGGTTACCCGGGGGGAACACTGAAGCTTTCTTT. This translates into CASRLPGGNTEAFF.

This chain links TRBV30 with TRBJ1-4, with unresolved D. The length of the CDR3 is 16 residues. V was pared by 0 bases and J by 2 bases, with 13 bases between. Germline loops: CDR1 GTSNPN, CDR2 SVGIG (reference sequence). Written as DNA, the CDR3 is TGTGCCTGGAGTGTAAGGACTATCCGGACTAATGAAAAACTGTTTTTT. As protein: CAWSVRTIRTNEKLFF.

This clone was recorded a few times. The rearrangement uses TRBV5-3 and TRBJ2-1, with D tentatively TRBD2 (6 bases). TRBV5-3 is placed among ORFs of uncertain function. V was cut by 2 bases and J by 7 bases, with 13 bases left in between. The CDR3 is 14 amino acids. The CDR3 DNA follows: TGTGCCAGAAGCTTTTTAGGGACTCCTAATGAGCAGTTCTTC. Residues: CARSFLGTPNEQFF.

This clone appeared once. This chain joins TRBV9 and TRBJ2-7; 10 positions match TRBD2. Per germline, CDR1 SGDLS and CDR2 YYNGEE. V lost 4 bases, J lost 2 bases, and 6 bases stayed unmatched. The length of the CDR3 is 15 residues. CDR3 sequence (DNA): TGTGCCAGCAGCCCAGCTAGCGGGGGTCCCTACGAGCAGTACTTC. Its protein is CASSPASGGPYEQYF.

V is TRBV2 and J is TRBJ1-4; D not resolved. The germline V gene has CDR1 SNHLY and CDR2 FYNNEI. This CDR3 spans 15 amino acids. V lost 2 bases and J 12 bases, leaving 19 bases between the germline ends. The CDR3 loop is CASSETSSRSGELFF. The CDR3 nucleotides are TGTGCCAGCAGTGAAACGTCCTCTCGTTCGGGTGAACTGTTTTTT. Filled out from reference TRBV2 and TRBJ1-4, the complete variable domain reads EPEVTQTPSHQVTQMGQEVILRCVPISNHLYFYWYRQILGQKVEFLVSFYNNEISEKSEIFDDQFSVERPDGSNFTLKIRSTKLEDSAMYFCASSETSSRSGELFFGSGTQLSVL.

The CDR3 DNA is TGTGCCAGCTCGAGGGGAGCGGGGTCCTCTGGGGCCAACGTCCTGACTTTC. This translates into CASSRGAGSSGANVLTF. The chain employs TRBV13 and TRBJ2-6; TRBD2 aligns across 7 bases. This CDR3 has 17 residues. The V gene end was trimmed by 8 bases and the J gene end by 0 bases; junction bases not matched to a gene: 10. Germline CDR1 reads PRHDT; CDR2 reads FYEKMQ (reference sequence). Complete variable domain (other parts from reference TRBV13 and TRBJ2-6): AAGVIQSPRHLIKEKRETATLKCYPIPRHDTVYWYQQGPGQDPQFLISFYEKMQSDKGSIPDRFSAQQFSDYHSELNMSSLELGDSALYFCASSRGAGSSGANVLTFGAGSRLTVL.

The V call is TRBV11-2, the J call TRBJ1-1, with 10 bases matching TRBD1. J was trimmed by 6 bases and V by 1 base; bases with no gene match: 5. CDR1 and CDR2 from the germline V gene are SGHAT and FQNNGV. This CDR3 is built from 15 residues. The CDR3 sequence: CASSLVGTGVPEAFF. The CDR3 coding sequence is TGTGCCAGCAGCTTAGTTGGGACAGGGGTCCCTGAAGCTTTCTTT.

V usage is TRBV30 and J usage is TRBJ1-4, with a tentative D call TRBD1 (5 bases). The CDR3 has 15 amino acids. Trimming pared 0 bases from V and 2 bases from J, leaving 10 bases between. Germline lookup yields CDR1 GTSNPN and CDR2 SVGIG (reference sequence). The CDR3 spells CAWSVFGGTNEKLFF. CDR3 nucleotides: TGTGCCTGGAGTGTATTTGGGGGGACTAATGAAAAACTGTTTTTT.